In its sample, the clone carrying this T cell receptor beta chain is medium-sized. No antigen is known for it. The data stem from a study of T cells in localized non-small cell lung cancer. Sequencing was performed with immunoSEQ multiplex PCR; in TCRdb, only in-frame clones are kept and a portion is missing. The data contain 2,500 to 3,500 clones, roughly 18% of them singletons. Study observations and caveats: Higher blood T cell density tracked longer overall survival.

The V and J ends lost 5 bases and 3 bases, in that order; junction bases with no gene match: 6. The CDR3 runs to 15 residues. CDR1 is SGHNT, CDR2 YENEEA, per germline. The V gene is TRBV11-3, the J gene TRBJ2-1; TRBD1 aligns across 8 bases. The TCR was taken from a man between 40 and 70 years old with stage I lung adenocarcinoma. The sequencing here drew on lung tumor tissue, taken before any cancer treatment. In nucleotides, the CDR3 is TGTGCCAGCAGCCCGACAGGGGCAAACTACAATGAGCAGTTCTTC. It is translated as CASSPTGANYNEQFF.